Shown below are 10 T cell receptor beta chains from a single sample sequenced in a study of cytomegalovirus exposure and HLA in healthy donors (dated by TCRdb to the late 2010s). Library prep was done by the immunoSEQ multiplex PCR assay. For the multiplex PCR, a mixture combining 60 forward primers for TCR Vbeta segments and 13 reverse primers for TCR Jbeta segments was used. In its TCRdb copy, this immuneACCESS table keeps in-frame sequences only and misses some clones. Where compared with another copy, unresolved V genes explain less than half of these, and the others have no known cause. The table for this sample lists about 160,000 clones; about 82% of them were counted only once. The leading ten clones occupy 7% of the sample. The sample comprised PBMCs. The receptors were sampled from a woman under 40 in good health and CMV-seropositive.

This clone has only one observation. J is TRBJ2-3 and V is TRBV29-1; 10 nucleotides line up with TRBD1. Germline assignment: CDR1 SQVTM and CDR2 ANQGSEA. This CDR3 comprises 14 residues. CDR3 region: CSGTTGGNGDTQYF. The CDR3 DNA is TGCAGTGGTACGACAGGGGGCAACGGGGATACGCAGTATTTT.

V usage is TRBV6-5 and J usage is TRBJ1-1; a weak D match, TRBD1 (6 bases). V shed 6 bases and J shed 6 bases, with 14 bases lying between them. There are 13 residues in the CDR3. The germline CDR1 and CDR2 sequences are MNHEY and SVGAGI. DNA of the CDR3: TGTGCCAGCAGCCCTCCACAGGGCTCTGAAGCTTTCTTT. The encoded protein is CASSPPQGSEAFF.

The gene calls are TRBV7-3 and TRBJ1-1; no clear D gene. The germline V gene encodes CDR1 SGHTA and CDR2 FQGTGA. Trimming pared 1 base from V and 3 bases from J, leaving 9 bases between. This CDR3 region has 14 residues. CDR3 protein: CASSLSAGDTEAFF. The CDR3 DNA reads TGTGCCAGCAGCTTAAGTGCGGGAGACACTGAAGCTTTCTTT. The full variable domain, with the rest looked up from reference TRBV7-3 and TRBJ1-1, is GAGVSQTPSNKVTEKGKYVELRCDPISGHTALYWYRQSLGQGPEFLIYFQGTGAADDSGLPNDRFFAVRPEGSVSTLKIQRTERGDSAVYLCASSLSAGDTEAFFGQGTRLTVV.

The V gene is TRBV5-1, the J gene TRBJ2-5, with 10 bases identical to TRBD2. The CDR3 is 14 amino acids. With V trimmed by 3 bases and J by 5 bases, 4 bases remained unmatched. Germline loops: CDR1 SGHRS, CDR2 YFSETQ. CDR3 nucleotide sequence: TGCGCCAGCAGCTATTTTAGCGGGGGGGAGACCCAGTACTTC. This gives the protein CASSYFSGGETQYF.

This chain connects TRBV20-1 to TRBJ2-7; D is ambiguous. V was trimmed by 4 bases and J by 6 bases, leaving 7 bases between them. Germline V gene lookup returns CDR1 DFQATT and CDR2 SNEGSKA (reference sequence). The CDR3 has 10 residues. This CDR3 reads CSANAVEQYF. CDR3 in DNA: TGCAGTGCTAACGCGGTCGAGCAGTACTTC.

This clone was seen a single time. The chain joins TRBV7-2 to TRBJ1-6; a weak D match, TRBD1 (6 bases). Germline V lookup: CDR1 SGHTA, CDR2 FQGNSA. This CDR3 contains 15 residues. The ends were cut back, 2 bases at V and 7 bases at J, with 12 bases in the middle. Here the CDR3 reads CASSLTLTGNSPLHF. The CDR3 DNA reads TGTGCCAGCAGCTTAACTCTGACAGGCAATTCACCCCTCCACTTT.

The chain links TRBV4-1 to TRBJ2-3; the match to TRBD2 covers 11 bases. Germline-derived CDR1 and CDR2 are MGHRA and YSYEKL. The CDR3 is 20 residues long. V shed 0 bases and J 0 bases; nucleotides not matched to a gene: 11. The CDR3 reads CASSQDLRASGGFSTDTQYF. Here the CDR3 DNA reads TGCGCCAGCAGCCAAGATCTCAGGGCTAGCGGGGGGTTCAGCACAGATACGCAGTATTTT.

The chain couples TRBV9 to TRBJ2-5; tentative D call: TRBD2 (5 bases). V was cut by 0 bases and J by 2 bases, with 17 bases left in between. The CDR3 consists of 17 residues. The germline CDR1 and CDR2 sequences are SGDLS and YYNGEE. CDR3 in amino acids: CASSVDGLSAAQETQYF. CDR3 DNA sequence: TGTGCCAGCAGCGTAGATGGGCTTAGCGCAGCGCAAGAGACCCAGTACTTC.

The chain recombines TRBV6-6 with TRBJ2-7, with a weak D call TRBD1 (5 bases). Deletions cut 2 bases from V and 5 bases from J, with 19 bases between. Germline V gives CDR1 MNHNY, CDR2 SVGAGI (reference sequence). The CDR3 runs to 16 residues. CDR3 in DNA: TGTGCCAGCAGTTACCATAGTTGGCAGGGATTGGACGAGCAGTACTTC. Translated: CASSYHSWQGLDEQYF.

This chain joins TRBV18 and TRBJ1-1; possibly TRBD1 for D (5 bases). Trimming took off 2 bases at V and 1 base at J, with 14 bases between the two ends. The germline gives CDR1 KGHSH, CDR2 LQKENI. The length of the CDR3 is 16 residues. CDR3 in DNA: TGTGCCAGCTCACCAAATTTGGGCAGGGAGAACACTGAAGCTTTCTTT. It is translated as CASSPNLGRENTEAFF.